Below, 17 T cell receptor beta chains from the same sample are listed, as sequenced in a study of T cells in Graves' hyperthyroidism and ophthalmopathy. The investigators amplified TCR beta CDR3 regions from RNA transcripts. A first-round RT-PCR of the TCR CDR3 used the HTBI primer set. TCRdb itself ran the multiplex PCR reads through MiXCR, one entry per CDR3 protein. The sample lists some 500,000 distinct CDR3 sequences, more than 15% occurring once. Sequenced sample: blood. The receptors were gathered from a woman aged 25 to 39 with Graves' ophthalmopathy.

A few counts support this clonotype. The V call is TRBV5-1, the J call TRBJ1-2; D remains unclear. The V gene lost 2 bases and the J gene lost 1 base, with 12 bases spanning the gap. Germline lookup yields CDR1 SGHRS and CDR2 YFSETQ. The CDR3 covers 15 residues. CDR3 sequence: CASSLTEAHNYGYTF. As DNA, the CDR3 is TGCGCCAGCAGCTTAACGGAGGCCCATAACTATGGCTACACCTTC.

This clonotype appeared a single time. J is TRBJ2-7 and V is TRBV10-3; 7 bases fit TRBD1. The CDR3 consists of 16 residues. Germline trimming cut 2 bases from V and 2 bases from J; bases unmatched to any gene: 9. Looked up from germline, CDR1 is ENHRY and CDR2 is SYGVKD. Written as DNA, the CDR3 is TGTGCCATCAGTGAGAATCCCGGGACAGTGGCCTACGAGCAGTACTTC. Its translation: CAISENPGTVAYEQYF.

This clonotype has just a few counts. The chain recombines TRBV6-2 or TRBV6-3 with TRBJ2-1; 9 bases are shared with TRBD1. The CDR3 consists of 15 residues. Looked up from germline, CDR1 is MNHEY and CDR2 is SVGEGT. Trimming cost V 3 bases and J 2 bases; bases outside gene matches: 2. As DNA, the CDR3 is TGTGCCAGCAGTTATGGGACAGGGCCCTACAATGAGCAGTTCTTC. Its protein product is CASSYGTGPYNEQFF.

The chain recombines TRBV11-1 with TRBJ2-2; D ambiguous. The V gene lost 5 bases and the J gene lost 5 bases, with 15 bases spanning the gap. CDR3 length equals 15 residues. Germline V lookup: CDR1 SGHAT, CDR2 FQDESV (reference sequence). This chain's CDR3 is CASSRQTKGTGELFF. In nucleotides, the CDR3 is TGTGCCAGCAGCCGCCAGACAAAAGGAACCGGGGAGCTGTTTTTT.

A word on this clonotype: This clone may be a read error of a much larger clone one base away. The chain recombines TRBV3-1 with TRBJ2-1; the match to TRBD1 covers 11 bases. V gave up 4 bases and J gave up 10 bases; unmatched junction bases: 6. Germline V gene sequence: CDR1 LGHDT, CDR2 YNNKEL (reference sequence). The length of the CDR3 is 14 residues. The CDR3 here is CASSPSRDRGEQFF. For the CDR3, the DNA is TGTGCCAGCAGCCCGAGTCGGGACAGGGGGGAGCAGTTCTTC.

This chain connects TRBV6-2 or TRBV6-3 to TRBJ2-1, with TRBD2 identical over 9 bases. V trimming: 0 bases; J trimming: 5 bases; junction bases outside the gene matches: 8. Germline V CDR1 and CDR2: MNHEY, SVGEGT. The CDR3 is made up of 17 amino acids. CDR3: CASSYSPGAGGHNEQFF. In DNA, the CDR3 is TGTGCCAGCAGTTACTCCCCGGGGGCGGGAGGGCACAATGAGCAGTTCTTC.

This clonotype was picked up many times. This chain links TRBV2 with TRBJ1-6; D unresolved. Germline V gives CDR1 SNHLY, CDR2 FYNNEI. The V gene lost 2 bases and the J gene lost 7 bases, with 6 bases spanning the gap. The CDR3 has 13 residues. In DNA, the CDR3 is TGTGCCAGCAGTGAAATGGGGAATTCACCCCTCCACTTT. Encoded protein: CASSEMGNSPLHF.

This clonotype was counted many times. CDR3 nucleotides: TGTGCCAGCAGTTTAATAACGGGAGGGCCATCCGGGGAGCTGTTTTTT. Its protein is CASSLITGGPSGELFF. V and J are TRBV28 and TRBJ2-2, with 8 bases matching TRBD2. Germline lookup yields CDR1 MDHEN and CDR2 SYDVKM. There are 16 residues in the CDR3. The trim removed 2 bases at V and 6 bases at J, leaving 8 bases unmatched.

CDR3 sequence: CASSFTREWPQHF. The CDR3, as DNA: TGTGCCAGCAGTTTCACCAGGGAATGGCCCCAGCATTTT. This chain connects TRBV28 to TRBJ1-5, with D possibly matching TRBD1 (5 bases). Germline-derived CDR1 and CDR2 are MDHEN and SYDVKM. With 3 bases removed from V and 9 bases from J, the gap between germline ends came to 12 bases. The CDR3 is 13 amino acids.

Only a few counts were recorded for this clonotype. V is TRBV28 and J is TRBJ1-1; no firm D call. This CDR3 is 12 amino acids long. V was pared by 3 bases and J by 7 bases, with 9 bases between. Germline loops: CDR1 MDHEN, CDR2 SYDVKM. The CDR3 bases are TGTGCCAGCAGTTTTGGGCAGCTTGAAGCTTTCTTT. Translation gives CASSFGQLEAFF.

The V call is TRBV5-1, the J call TRBJ2-1, with 12 bases lining up with TRBD2. The V and J ends lost 0 bases and 3 bases, in that order; junction bases with no gene match: 1. The CDR3 is made up of 16 amino acids. Germline V CDR1 and CDR2: SGHRS, YFSETQ. The CDR3 reads CASSLVTSGSYNEQFF. CDR3 bases: TGCGCCAGCAGCTTGGTGACTAGCGGGAGCTACAATGAGCAGTTCTTC.

CDR3 loop: CASSTLASTDTQYF. Here the CDR3 DNA reads TGTGCCAGCAGCACCCTAGCGAGCACAGATACGCAGTATTTT. The chain joins TRBV6-1 to TRBJ2-3; weak D call: TRBD2 (6 bases). This CDR3 contains 14 residues. V gave up 6 bases and J gave up 0 bases, with 10 bases separating them. Germline V gives CDR1 MNHNS, CDR2 SASEGT.

This clonotype was observed many times. The chain employs TRBV6-1 and TRBJ1-4; perhaps TRBD1 as D (5 bases). The CDR3 length is 13 residues. Germline lookup yields CDR1 MNHNS and CDR2 SASEGT. V shed 6 bases and J shed 8 bases, with 13 bases lying between them. The CDR3 bases are TGTGCCAGCAGCTCGGGGGAAGGAGAAAAACTGTTTTTT. It translates to CASSSGEGEKLFF.

This clonotype was picked up a small number of times. V is TRBV15 and J is TRBJ2-4; tentatively, D is TRBD1 (6 bases). CDR1 and CDR2 from the germline V gene are LNHNV and YYDKDF (reference sequence). V was shortened by 1 base and J by 1 base, with 8 bases between the two germline ends. The CDR3 extends over 15 amino acids. CDR3 sequence reads: CATSRVTGAKNIQYF. CDR3 sequence (DNA): TGTGCCACCAGCAGAGTCACAGGGGCCAAAAACATTCAGTACTTC.

This clonotype was seen only a few times. This rearrangement joins TRBV5-5 to TRBJ2-5, with 10 bases aligning to TRBD2. Germline V gene sequence: CDR1 SGHKS, CDR2 YYEKEE (reference sequence). V shed 0 bases, J shed 3 bases, and the junction held 8 bases outside the gene matches. This CDR3 is 17 amino acids long. CDR3: CASSLGTSGIVKETQYF. The CDR3 bases are TGTGCCAGCAGCTTGGGAACTAGCGGGATTGTAAAAGAGACCCAGTACTTC.

This clonotype was counted ten times or more. V usage is TRBV6-2 or TRBV6-3 and J usage is TRBJ2-3; D gene uncertain. The V and J ends lost 4 bases and 1 base respectively, with 6 bases between them. CDR3 length: 13 residues. Germline values: CDR1 MNHEY, CDR2 SVGEGT. The CDR3 sequence: CASSSVGTDTQYF. The CDR3 nucleotides read TGTGCCAGCAGTTCAGTGGGCACAGATACGCAGTATTTT.

This clonotype was counted at least ten times. J is TRBJ2-3 and V is TRBV20-1; D call uncertain. Looked up from germline, CDR1 is DFQATT and CDR2 is SNEGSKA (reference sequence). V shed 5 bases and J shed 1 base, with 16 bases lying between them. This CDR3 has 15 residues. CDR3 in amino acids: CSADPGASRTDTQYF. The CDR3 DNA follows: TGCAGTGCTGATCCCGGTGCCTCTCGCACAGATACGCAGTATTTT.